The 9 T cell receptor beta chains below come from one sample, sequenced in a study of a mutant IDH1 vaccine in newly diagnosed glioma. Only in-frame clones appear in the TCRdb table, and some are missing; sequencing was by immunoSEQ multiplex PCR. This table holds some 52,000 clones, about 91% found once. Antigen specificity for these receptors is unknown. The sample's time point: week 11, during vaccination. The content of each vaccine dose was 300 ug of mutant IDH1 20-mer peptide, and topical imiquimod accompanied it. This sample comprised PBMCs, obtained from a glioma patient whose treatment included an IDH1 peptide vaccine. The origin of the receptors is a man aged 50 or older with glioma.

This chain links TRBV19 with TRBJ2-1; TRBD2 matches 11 bases. Germline CDR1 reads LNHDA; CDR2 reads SQIVND (reference sequence). With 10 bases clipped from V and 0 bases from J, the junction kept 2 bases outside the gene matches. The CDR3 has 14 amino acids. CDR3 sequence (DNA): TGTGCCATTAGCGGGAGGGGCTCCTACAATGAGCAGTTCTTC. It yields the protein CAISGRGSYNEQFF.

This chain links TRBV4-3 with TRBJ1-1; D is perhaps TRBD1 (5 bases). CDR1 is LGHNA and CDR2 is YSLEER in the germline V gene. V lost 4 bases and J 1 base, leaving 10 bases between the germline ends. The CDR3 is 14 residues long. The CDR3 loop is CASSPLTENTEAFF. CDR3 DNA sequence: TGCGCCAGCAGCCCACTGACAGAGAACACTGAAGCTTTCTTT.

This rearrangement joins TRBV2 to TRBJ1-5; 7 bases align to TRBD1. Losses at the gene ends were 8 bases for V and 4 bases for J; bases not matched to a gene: 2. Looked up from germline, CDR1 is SNHLY and CDR2 is FYNNEI. The CDR3 loop spans 12 amino acids. DNA of the CDR3: TGTGCCAGCGCAGGGGGTAATCAGCCCCAGCATTTT. It specifies CASAGGNQPQHF.

The chain has TRBV10-3 and TRBJ2-4; 9 positions match TRBD2. The CDR3 is 19 amino acids. V shed 0 bases, J shed 0 bases, and the junction held 9 bases outside the gene matches. Germline V gene sequence: CDR1 ENHRY, CDR2 SYGVKD. CDR3 sequence (DNA): TGTGCCATCAGTGAGTCGAGACTAGCGGAGGGAGTAGCCAAAAACATTCAGTACTTC. It codes for CAISESRLAEGVAKNIQYF.

The chain uses TRBV18 and TRBJ1-5; 11 nucleotides align to TRBD1. V lost 6 bases to trimming and J lost 6 bases; unmatched junction nucleotides: 7. Germline V gives CDR1 KGHSH, CDR2 LQKENI. The CDR3 is 15 residues long. The CDR3 region is CASSLRTGGRQPQHF. The CDR3 DNA is TGTGCCAGCTCGCTACGGACAGGGGGCCGTCAGCCCCAGCATTTT.

The chain uses TRBV11-2 and TRBJ2-1; 8 bases map to TRBD1. Trimming removed 5 bases from V and 10 bases from J; junction bases left unmatched: 13. Germline CDR1 SGHAT, CDR2 FQNNGV. This CDR3 region has 15 residues. CDR3: CASSDPGEGTGEQFF. Here the CDR3 DNA reads TGTGCCAGCAGCGACCCCGGGGAAGGGACAGGAGAGCAGTTCTTC.

The V call is TRBV28, the J call TRBJ1-2; 8 positions agree with TRBD1. This CDR3 region has 14 residues. Germline lookup yields CDR1 MDHEN and CDR2 SYDVKM. After removal of 5 bases from V and 1 base from J, the junction contained 3 bases not matched to a gene. The CDR3 protein is CASSRTGYNYGYTF. In DNA, the CDR3 is TGTGCCAGCAGTCGGACAGGGTATAACTATGGCTACACCTTC.

The table lists this clone with a count of one. V gene TRBV7-9 combines with J gene TRBJ2-5; 7 bases agree with TRBD1. V was clipped by 5 bases and J by 1 base; unmatched bases: 7. The CDR3 extends over 15 amino acids. Germline assignment: CDR1 SEHNR and CDR2 FQNEAQ (reference sequence). CDR3 nucleotide sequence: TGTGCCAGCAGCCACCTGACAGGGAGCCAAGAGACCCAGTACTTC. It codes for CASSHLTGSQETQYF.

This rearrangement joins TRBV29-1 to TRBJ1-4; TRBD1 might be the D (6 bases). Germline V gives CDR1 SQVTM, CDR2 ANQGSEA. The germline V and J ends were trimmed by 4 bases and 0 bases, with 12 bases remaining between them. CDR3 length equals 15 residues. The CDR3 region is CSVAEGTPTNEKLFF. DNA of the CDR3: TGCAGCGTTGCGGAGGGGACACCAACTAATGAAAAACTGTTTTTT.